A single sample gave rise to the 26 T cell receptor beta chains below, sequenced in a study of regulatory T cells in long-lasting Graves disease. Libraries of TCR beta came from iRepertoire HTBI primers plus Arm-PCR of CDR3 regions. MiXCR was run by TCRdb on the multiplex PCR reads, yielding one entry per CDR3 protein. The sample shows approximately 350,000 distinct CDR3 sequences, roughly 17% of them seen only once. The sample's time point: newly diagnosed GD, antithyroid drugs for less than 3 months. RNA from PBMCs was the source of the TCR library. The sample was also linked to a second study, of T cells in Graves' hyperthyroidism and ophthalmopathy.

The sample was peripheral blood mononuclear cells (PBMCs), taken at new diagnosis, from a patient treated with antithyroid drugs. These receptors all come from a man between 35 and 55 years old with Graves disease.

The chain joins TRBV5-4 to TRBJ2-1; TRBD2 agrees at 8 bases. CDR1 is SGHNT, CDR2 YYREEE, per germline (reference sequence). The trim removed 3 bases at V and 6 bases at J, leaving 8 bases unmatched. The CDR3 contains 15 residues. CDR3: CASSYQRGFFNEQFF. The CDR3 nucleotides are TGTGCCAGCAGCTACCAGCGGGGGTTTTTCAATGAGCAGTTCTTC.

This clonotype was picked up many times. The chain carries TRBV28 and TRBJ2-7, with 8 bases identical to TRBD1. V lost 5 bases, J lost 0 bases, and 3 bases stayed unmatched. The germline gives CDR1 MDHEN, CDR2 SYDVKM. This CDR3 region has 14 residues. This CDR3 is CASSTDRVSYEQYF. CDR3 DNA: TGTGCCAGCAGTACGGACAGGGTCTCCTACGAGCAGTACTTC.

In its sample, this clonotype was seen many times. This sequence joins TRBV6-6 and TRBJ2-7; the D is unclear. Trimming removed 0 bases from V and 3 bases from J, with 6 bases in between. The CDR3 has 13 residues. Germline CDR1 is MNHNY and CDR2 is SVGAGI (reference sequence). CDR3 sequence reads: CASSYSVLYEQYF. The CDR3 DNA follows: TGTGCCAGCAGTTACTCGGTCCTCTACGAGCAGTACTTC.

In its sample, this clonotype was seen many times. The genes are TRBV28 and TRBJ1-5, with a weak D call TRBD1 (5 bases). Trimming pared 2 bases from V and 4 bases from J, leaving 12 bases between. CDR1 MDHEN and CDR2 SYDVKM come from the germline V gene. The CDR3 extends over 15 amino acids. CDR3 in DNA: TGTGCCAGCAGTTTAGGGGACTCATTTAATCAGCCCCAGCATTTT. This codes for CASSLGDSFNQPQHF.

This chain uses TRBV20-1 with TRBJ2-7, with D unresolved. Trimming left V 4 bases short and J 7 bases short, with 11 bases between. The germline gives CDR1 DFQATT, CDR2 SNEGSKA (reference sequence). The CDR3 length is 11 residues. CDR3 sequence: CSAKQAREQYF. CDR3 coding DNA: TGCAGTGCTAAGCAGGCCCGGGAGCAGTACTTC.

V usage is TRBV6-1 and J usage is TRBJ2-1; D perhaps matches TRBD2 (5 bases). The CDR3 is 14 amino acids. The germline gives CDR1 MNHNS, CDR2 SASEGT. Trimming removed 4 bases from V and 15 bases from J, with 22 bases in between. In DNA form, the CDR3 reads TGTGCCAGCAGTGGTCTCCTATTCCAAGGCGGGTCGTTCTTC. As protein: CASSGLLFQGGSFF.

The CDR3 DNA is TGTGCCAGCAGCTTACGACAGGGGGTCTATAACACCGGGGAGCTGTTTTTT. Protein product: CASSLRQGVYNTGELFF. V is TRBV11-1 and J is TRBJ2-2; TRBD1 matches 9 bases. The CDR3 runs 17 residues. V lost 2 bases, J lost 2 bases, and 6 bases stayed unmatched. Germline assignment: CDR1 SGHAT and CDR2 FQDESV (reference sequence).

This clonotype was observed a handful of times. As the CDR3 is not closed by the conserved phenylalanine or tryptophan, this likely results from a read error. The chain employs TRBV12-3 or TRBV12-4 and TRBJ2-7; D unresolved. V was cut by 7 bases and J by 1 base, with 11 bases left in between. CDR3 size: 13 residues. CDR3: CASKDPNSYEQYL. In DNA form, the CDR3 reads TGTGCCAGCAAAGACCCAAATTCCTACGAGCAGTACCTC.

This sequence joins TRBV12-3 or TRBV12-4 and TRBJ2-2; D is uncertain. Trimming removed 5 bases from V and 5 bases from J, with 3 bases in between. This CDR3 is 11 amino acids long. The CDR3 DNA is TGTGCCAGCAGTATGACCGGGGAGCTGTTTTTT. Its translation: CASSMTGELFF.

There are many counts of this clonotype. The gene calls are TRBV5-1 and TRBJ1-1, with TRBD1 as a possible D gene (5 bases). The CDR3 extends over 14 amino acids. The germline gives CDR1 SGHRS, CDR2 YFSETQ. The V and J ends lost 1 base and 6 bases respectively, with 13 bases between them. CDR3 residues: CASSLQPGSPEAFF. The CDR3 DNA is TGCGCCAGCAGCTTGCAACCAGGGTCCCCTGAAGCTTTCTTT.

A remark on this clonotype: Possible read error: a much larger clone is one base away. CDR3 in DNA: TGTGCCAGCAGGGGGAACACTGAAGCTTTCTTT. Translating gives CASRGNTEAFF. V usage is TRBV7-8 and J usage is TRBJ1-1; D unclear. This CDR3 is 11 amino acids long. Trimming cost V 6 bases and J 1 base, with 3 bases left between them. CDR1 and CDR2 from the germline V gene are SGHVS and FQNEAQ.

This clonotype was seen only a few times. A far larger clone lies a single base away; this is likely a read error. The CDR3 end shows no conserved phenylalanine or tryptophan, and so a read error is likely. This sequence joins TRBV6-2 or TRBV6-3 and TRBJ2-5; 9 bases line up with TRBD2. Germline lookup yields CDR1 MNHEY and CDR2 SVGEGT. V lost 4 bases and J lost 1; bases outside the gene matches: 7. The CDR3 runs 16 residues. CDR3 amino acids: CASSSLAGAPQETQYL. The CDR3 DNA is TGTGCCAGCAGTTCCTTAGCGGGGGCCCCCCAAGAGACCCAGTACCTC.

The chain recombines TRBV6-4 with TRBJ2-1, with D hard to call. Per germline, CDR1 MRHNA and CDR2 SNTAGT. The CDR3 has 12 residues. CDR3 coding DNA: TGTGCTTCGTTGAGCTCCTACAATGAGCAGTTCTTC. As protein: CASLSSYNEQFF.

V gene TRBV7-2 combines with J gene TRBJ2-3; TRBD1 is a possible D gene (5 bases). The CDR3 sequence is 14 residues long. Germline values: CDR1 SGHTA, CDR2 FQGNSA. Trimming cost V 2 bases and J 5 bases, with 11 bases left between them. The CDR3: CASSLSLQGDTQYF. In nucleotides, the CDR3 is TGTGCCAGCAGCTTAAGTCTCCAGGGAGATACGCAGTATTTT.

This clonotype has a count of ten or more. This chain joins TRBV12-3 or TRBV12-4 and TRBJ1-1; D not resolved. Trimming removed 3 bases from V and 8 bases from J, with 13 bases in between. The CDR3 is 13 residues long. CDR3 sequence (DNA): TGTGCCAGCAGTTTTTCGGCCCCCGGCGAAGCTTTCTTT. Translating it yields CASSFSAPGEAFF.

The genes are TRBV15 and TRBJ2-7, with 8 bases identical to TRBD1. V lost 2 bases, J lost 4 bases, and 1 base stayed unmatched. Germline V gives CDR1 LNHNV, CDR2 YYDKDF (reference sequence). The CDR3 runs 13 residues. CDR3 in DNA: TGTGCCACCAGCAGACAGGGGGCTTACGAGCAGTACTTC. This codes for CATSRQGAYEQYF.

DNA of the CDR3: TGTGCCAGCGGTAAGAGCCCGGGCCCCAGGAGGGATGAGCAGTTCTTC. It is translated as CASGKSPGPRRDEQFF. V and J are TRBV27 and TRBJ2-1; perhaps TRBD2 as D (6 bases). Trimming shortened V by 8 bases and J by 8 bases, and 25 bases separated the two germline ends. The CDR3 contains 16 residues. Germline V gene sequence: CDR1 MNHEY, CDR2 SMNVEV (reference sequence).

The chain uses TRBV2 and TRBJ2-7, with D unclear. The germline V gene has CDR1 SNHLY and CDR2 FYNNEI. V lost 6 bases and J lost 4, with 19 bases in between. The CDR3 is 15 residues long. DNA of the CDR3: TGTGCCAGCAGCCGGCGACTGACTCTAACGTACGAGCAGTACTTC. Its translation: CASSRRLTLTYEQYF.

The CDR3 bases are TGCGCCAGCAGGCCCGCGGGACAGGGGTCCTACGAGCAGTACTTC. It yields the protein CASRPAGQGSYEQYF. The chain couples TRBV5-1 to TRBJ2-7, with 10 bases that match TRBD1. The germline V gene encodes CDR1 SGHRS and CDR2 YFSETQ. CDR3 length equals 15 residues. Trimming took 5 bases from V and 1 from J; bases not matched to a gene: 6.

This clonotype was seen ten or more times. The chain is built from TRBV20-1 and TRBJ2-3; 9 bases are shared with TRBD2. The CDR3 runs to 14 residues. V dropped 6 bases and J dropped 9; count of bases not matched to a gene: 13. Germline values: CDR1 DFQATT, CDR2 SNEGSKA (reference sequence). CDR3 residues: CSALQQTGTSTQYF. CDR3 nucleotide sequence: TGCAGTGCCCTTCAACAGACCGGGACTAGCACGCAGTATTTT.

This clonotype was seen ten or more times. CDR3 DNA sequence: TGTGCCACCAGTGATTTTGGGGAGACCCAGTACTTC. This gives the protein CATSDFGETQYF. The chain uses TRBV24-1 and TRBJ2-5; D remains unclear. This CDR3 has 12 amino acids. Germline values: CDR1 KGHDR, CDR2 SFDVKD. V lost 1 base, J lost 5 bases, and 4 bases lay in between.

The CDR3 is CASSEFVRGNEQYF. The CDR3, as DNA: TGTGCCAGCAGTGAATTCGTCAGGGGCAACGAGCAGTACTTC. The chain recombines TRBV2 with TRBJ2-7, with a tentative D call TRBD1 (6 bases). The CDR3 consists of 14 residues. The V gene lost 2 bases and the J gene lost 5 bases, with 13 bases spanning the gap. CDR1 is SNHLY, CDR2 FYNNEI, per germline. The entire variable domain, with the rest obtained from reference TRBV2 and TRBJ2-7, is as follows: EPEVTQTPSHQVTQMGQEVILRCVPISNHLYFYWYRQILGQKVEFLVSFYNNEISEKSEIFDDQFSVERPDGSNFTLKIRSTKLEDSAMYFCASSEFVRGNEQYFGPGTRLTVT.

The chain links TRBV6-1 to TRBJ2-5; D is unclear. V shed 2 bases and J shed 5 bases, with 12 bases lying between them. The CDR3 is 14 amino acids. Germline loops: CDR1 MNHNS, CDR2 SASEGT. CDR3 sequence reads: CASSEYWVRETQYF. The CDR3 DNA sequence: TGTGCCAGCAGTGAATATTGGGTGCGGGAGACCCAGTACTTC.

There are many counts of this clonotype. This chain links TRBV2 with TRBJ1-2; TRBD1 agrees at 8 bases. Germline CDR1 is SNHLY and CDR2 is FYNNEI. The CDR3 has 14 amino acids. V trimming: 6 bases; J trimming: 4 bases; junction bases outside the gene matches: 7. The CDR3 DNA reads as TGTGCCAGCAGCAACAGGGGGGAAGGCTATGGCTACACCTTC. Translation gives CASSNRGEGYGYTF.

This clonotype was seen repeatedly, ten times or more. This chain connects TRBV2 to TRBJ1-5; 10 nucleotides agree with TRBD1. The CDR3 contains 16 residues. The V gene end was trimmed by 4 bases and the J gene end by 1 base; junction bases not matched to a gene: 4. CDR1 and CDR2 from the germline V gene are SNHLY and FYNNEI. The DNA for the CDR3 is TGTGCCAGCAGTGGATCGGGACAGGGGAGCAATCAGCCCCAGCATTTT. Its translation: CASSGSGQGSNQPQHF.

The CDR3 sequence is CANSNSGLGKIGLSEQFF. In DNA, the CDR3 is TGTGCCAACAGCAATTCAGGCCTGGGAAAAATTGGGTTGAGTGAGCAGTTCTTC. The chain couples TRBV12-3 or TRBV12-4 to TRBJ2-1; unclear D gene. This CDR3 is 18 amino acids long. Trimming took 10 bases from V and 9 from J, leaving 34 bases between them.